This note documents a single TCR beta chain sequence. In this sample, this clonotype turned up many times. The clone's antigen remains unknown. One junction end does not reproduce the germline sequence, and a read error may be involved. This sample stems from a study of response to subunit inactivated influenza vaccine (dated by TCRdb to the late 2010s). Concerning the study at large: The study used deep quantitative T cell receptor repertoire profiling to track responses to a trivalent subunit inactivated influenza vaccine.

Library method: RT-PCR. The sequencer was an Illumina HiSeq 2500. TCRdb passed the public sequencing reads through fastp at Q25 and MiXCR, retaining productive beta sequences. Entries that share a CDR3 protein sequence are merged under the most common genes and DNA. The sample table holds more than 550,000 distinct CDR3 sequences, of which about 11% were seen once. The ten largest clonotypes hold approximately 10% of the sample. The investigation overall reported the following: According to the authors, only a limited number of new T cells may be recruited by each seasonal influenza vaccination.

In addition, the sample was reused for a study of T cells expressing NK-cell markers. The second study's authors report: TCR beta cDNA libraries were made by 5'RACE template switching that added a universal primer site and unique molecular identifiers. Three sorted T-cell subsets (CD3+CD56+NKG2C+, CD3+CD56+NKG2C- and CD3+CD56-NKG2C+) from fewer than 10 donors had their TCR beta-chain repertoires profiled. Among the eight sequenced donors, only one was HCMV-seronegative, while the other seven were HCMV-seropositive. In several experiments an anti-gammadeltaTCR antibody was added to restrict sorting to alphabetaTCR-expressing T cells. For 5 or 6 donors, the dominant CD3+CD56+NKG2C+ clonotypes were among the top 10 CD8+ clonotypes and accounted for about 1.0-7.5% of CD8+ T cells. Those dominant clonotypes were again the most abundant among CD3+CD56-NKG2C+ cells in several donors, at about 25-60.1%. It remained unclear whether the expanded NKG2C-expressing T cell clones were specific for HCMV antigens. The study sequenced eight donors, all healthy volunteers chosen at random: three men and five women. HCMV-specific IgG was detected in serum with a commercial ELISA kit to determine HCMV serostatus. Ficoll density gradient centrifugation was used to isolate peripheral blood mononuclear cells from blood. For a handful of donors, unsorted PBMC were also used to sequence bulk peripheral blood T-cell repertoires. Synthesis of cDNA was primed from the TCR beta constant segment and was followed by two consecutive PCR amplification steps. Sequencing of the libraries produced 2 x 150 bp reads on Illumina HiSeq 2000/2500, MiSeq or NextSeq. MIGEC was used to demultiplex reads and group the reads by UMI, and MiTCR was used to assemble and quantify clonotypes. To exclude erroneous sequences, only TCR cDNA sequences supported by at least two reads were retained. The tcR package was used for downstream repertoire analysis, and clonotypes were matched across fractions by CDR3 nucleotide sequence plus V segment. VDJmatch was used to annotate antigen specificity against VDJdb, with one amino acid substitution in CDR3 permitted.

The sequence was obtained from a man in his fifties or sixties who received an inactivated influenza vaccine. Donor details come from another sample of the same person, matched by shared clones. Sequenced here: PBMCs from blood, sampled on the day of vaccination.

The CDR3: CASSLTSGSTDTQYF. At the DNA level, the sequence is TGTGCCAGCAGTTTAACTTCAGGGTCGACAGATACGCAGTATTTT. The chain is assembled from TRBV5-1 and TRBJ2-3; TRBD1 is possibly the D segment (5 matching bases). Based on the germline V gene, the CDR1 and CDR2 sequences are SGHRS and YFSETQ. Inclusive of the bounding cysteine and phenylalanine, the CDR3 is 15 residues long. Of all the DNA, just the CDR3 is kept, 45 bases in frame from base 1.